This record covers a single TCR beta chain. Its antigen remains unidentified. This sample was included in a study of CXCR3-negative and CXCR3-positive naive CD8 T cells. The CDR3 loop spans 12 amino acids. Germline CDR1 is SQVTM and CDR2 is ANQGSEA. UMI labels and 5' RACE were used to prepare the TRB cDNA libraries. TCRdb reprocessed the 5' RACE reads and reports one entry per CDR3 protein, with no DNA. This listing includes 5,000 to 6,500 distinct CDR3 sequences. Study results and caveats: For CXCR3-positive naive cells, TRB CDR3s were more hydrophobic than those of CXCR3-negative naive cells.

The chain employs TRBV29-1 and TRBJ2-4; TCRdb lists TRBD1, though no DNA is available to test this call. The sequence derives from a human donor in good health. Some clones in this sample may be carry-over from other donors' samples. Sequenced sample: naive CXCR3+ CD8+ T cells from blood. The sample's subset: CD45RO-CCR7+CD27+CD95- naive CD8+ T cells expressing CXCR3 (TNR3+). CDR3 sequence: CSATGGKNIQYF.